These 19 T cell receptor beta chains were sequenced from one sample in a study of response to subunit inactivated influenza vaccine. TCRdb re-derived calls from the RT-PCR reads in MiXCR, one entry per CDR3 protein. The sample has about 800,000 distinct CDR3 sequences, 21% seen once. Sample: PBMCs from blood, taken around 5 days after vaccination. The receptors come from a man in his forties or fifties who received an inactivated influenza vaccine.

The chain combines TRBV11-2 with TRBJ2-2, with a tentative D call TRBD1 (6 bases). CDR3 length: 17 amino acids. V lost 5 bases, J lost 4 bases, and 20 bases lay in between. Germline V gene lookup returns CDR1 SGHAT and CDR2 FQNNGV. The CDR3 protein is CASSRPSGTKSTGELFF. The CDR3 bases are TGTGCCAGCAGCCGACCGTCCGGGACAAAATCCACCGGGGAGCTGTTTTTT.

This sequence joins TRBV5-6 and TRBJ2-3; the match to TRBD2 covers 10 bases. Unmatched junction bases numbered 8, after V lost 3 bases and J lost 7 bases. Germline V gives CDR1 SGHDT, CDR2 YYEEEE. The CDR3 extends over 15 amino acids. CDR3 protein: CASSSQRGGVNTQYF. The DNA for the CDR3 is TGTGCCAGCAGCTCCCAGCGGGGGGGAGTAAATACGCAGTATTTT. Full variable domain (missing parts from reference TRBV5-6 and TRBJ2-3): DAGVTQSPTHLIKTRGQQVTLRCSPKSGHDTVSWYQQALGQGPQFIFQYYEEEERQRGNFPDRFSGHQFPNYSSELNVNALLLGDSALYLCASSSQRGGVNTQYFGPGTRLTVL.

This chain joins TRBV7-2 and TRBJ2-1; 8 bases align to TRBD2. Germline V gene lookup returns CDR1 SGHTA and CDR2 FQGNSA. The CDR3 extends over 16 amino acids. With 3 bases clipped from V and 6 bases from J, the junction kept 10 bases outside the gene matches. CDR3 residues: CASSFFSGRKSNEQFF. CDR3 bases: TGTGCCAGCAGCTTCTTCAGCGGGAGAAAGAGCAATGAGCAGTTCTTC.

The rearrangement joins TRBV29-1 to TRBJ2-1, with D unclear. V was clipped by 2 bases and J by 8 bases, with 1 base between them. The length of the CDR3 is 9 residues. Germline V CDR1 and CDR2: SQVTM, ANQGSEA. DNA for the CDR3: TGCAGCGTTGAATATGAGCAGTTCTTC. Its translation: CSVEYEQFF.

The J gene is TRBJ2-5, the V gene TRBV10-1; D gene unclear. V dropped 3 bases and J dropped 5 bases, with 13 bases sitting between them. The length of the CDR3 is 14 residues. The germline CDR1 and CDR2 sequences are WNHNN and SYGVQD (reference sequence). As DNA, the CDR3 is TGCGCCAGCAGTGAAACAGCGCGGATGGAGACCCAGTACTTC. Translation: CASSETARMETQYF.

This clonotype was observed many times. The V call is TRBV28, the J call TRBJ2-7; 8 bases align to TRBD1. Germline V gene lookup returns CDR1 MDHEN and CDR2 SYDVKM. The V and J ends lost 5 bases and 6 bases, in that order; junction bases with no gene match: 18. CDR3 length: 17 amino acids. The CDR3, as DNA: TGTGCCAGCAGTCTCGACAGGGGCACGGGTGCGGCTTCCGAGCAGTACTTC. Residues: CASSLDRGTGAASEQYF.

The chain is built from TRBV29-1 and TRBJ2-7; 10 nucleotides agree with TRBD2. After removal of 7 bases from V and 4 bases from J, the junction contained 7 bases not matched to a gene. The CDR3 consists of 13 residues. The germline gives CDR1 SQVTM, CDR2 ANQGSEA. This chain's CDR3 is CSASGGAGYEQYF. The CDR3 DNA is TGCAGCGCGAGCGGGGGGGCCGGGTACGAGCAGTACTTC.

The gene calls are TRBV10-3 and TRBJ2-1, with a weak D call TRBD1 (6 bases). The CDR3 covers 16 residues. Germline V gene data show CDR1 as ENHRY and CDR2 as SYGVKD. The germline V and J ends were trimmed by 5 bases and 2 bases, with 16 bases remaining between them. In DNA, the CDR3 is TGTGCCATCAGTAAAAAGACAGGCCCAGCCTACAATGAGCAGTTCTTC. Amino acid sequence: CAISKKTGPAYNEQFF.

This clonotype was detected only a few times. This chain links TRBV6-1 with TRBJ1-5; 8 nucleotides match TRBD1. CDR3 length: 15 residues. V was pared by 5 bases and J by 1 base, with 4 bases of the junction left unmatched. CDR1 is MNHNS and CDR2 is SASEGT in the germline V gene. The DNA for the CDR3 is TGTGCCAGCAGTACAGACAGGGGAAGCAATCAGCCCCAGCATTTT. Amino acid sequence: CASSTDRGSNQPQHF.

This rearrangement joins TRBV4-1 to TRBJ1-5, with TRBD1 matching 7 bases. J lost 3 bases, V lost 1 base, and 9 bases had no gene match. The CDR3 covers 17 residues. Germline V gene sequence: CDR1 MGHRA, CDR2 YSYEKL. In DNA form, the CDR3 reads TGCGCCAGCAGCCAAGTACCACGCGGGACAGTCAATCAGCCCCAGCATTTT. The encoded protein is CASSQVPRGTVNQPQHF.

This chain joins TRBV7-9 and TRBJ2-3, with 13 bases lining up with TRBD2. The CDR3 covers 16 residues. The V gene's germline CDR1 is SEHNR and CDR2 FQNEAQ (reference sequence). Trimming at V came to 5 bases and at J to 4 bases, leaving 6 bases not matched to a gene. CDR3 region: CASSVTSGGRSDTQYF. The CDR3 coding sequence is TGTGCCAGCAGCGTGACTAGCGGGGGGAGGTCAGATACGCAGTATTTT.

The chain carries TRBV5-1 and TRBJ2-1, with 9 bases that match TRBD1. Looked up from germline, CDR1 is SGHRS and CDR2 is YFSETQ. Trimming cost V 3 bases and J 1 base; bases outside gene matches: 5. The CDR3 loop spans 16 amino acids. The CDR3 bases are TGCGCCAGCAGCTCGCGACAGGGGGAATCCTACAATGAGCAGTTCTTC. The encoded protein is CASSSRQGESYNEQFF.

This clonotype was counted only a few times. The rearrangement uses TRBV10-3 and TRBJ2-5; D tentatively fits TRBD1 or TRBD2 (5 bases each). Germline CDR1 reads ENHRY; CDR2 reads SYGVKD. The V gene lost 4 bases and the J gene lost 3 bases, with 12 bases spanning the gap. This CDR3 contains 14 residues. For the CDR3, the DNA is TGTGCCATCAGTGCCTCCGGGACCAAAGAGACCCAGTACTTC. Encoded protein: CAISASGTKETQYF.

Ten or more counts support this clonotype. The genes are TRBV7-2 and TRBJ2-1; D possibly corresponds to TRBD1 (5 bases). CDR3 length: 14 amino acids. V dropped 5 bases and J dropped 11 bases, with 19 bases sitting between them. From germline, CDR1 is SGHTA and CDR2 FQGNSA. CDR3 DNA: TGTGCCAGCAGCCTCAGTAATACAGGATCCCAGCAGTTCTTC. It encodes CASSLSNTGSQQFF.

The CDR3 spells CATSRDVQGETQYF. The CDR3 region has the DNA TGTGCCACCAGCAGAGATGTGCAGGGAGAGACCCAGTACTTC. J is TRBJ2-5 and V is TRBV15; the D gene is possibly TRBD1 (5 bases). CDR3 length: 14 amino acids. The V gene's germline CDR1 is LNHNV and CDR2 YYDKDF (reference sequence). The V end lost 0 bases, the J end lost 4 bases, and 9 bases lay between the germline ends.

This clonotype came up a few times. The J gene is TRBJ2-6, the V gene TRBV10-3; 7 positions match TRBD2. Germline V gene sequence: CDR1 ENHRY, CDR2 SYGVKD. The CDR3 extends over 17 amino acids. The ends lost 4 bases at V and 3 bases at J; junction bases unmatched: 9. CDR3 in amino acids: CAISAIFAGVGANVLTF. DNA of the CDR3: TGTGCCATCAGTGCCATATTTGCGGGGGTTGGGGCCAACGTCCTGACTTTC.

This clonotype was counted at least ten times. CDR3 coding DNA: TGTGCCAGCTCACCACTCGGGACAGATACGCAGTATTTT. This translates into CASSPLGTDTQYF. The chain carries TRBV18 and TRBJ2-3; D uncertain. V gave up 1 base and J gave up 3 bases, with 5 bases separating them. CDR1 is KGHSH and CDR2 is LQKENI in the germline V gene. The CDR3 runs to 13 residues.

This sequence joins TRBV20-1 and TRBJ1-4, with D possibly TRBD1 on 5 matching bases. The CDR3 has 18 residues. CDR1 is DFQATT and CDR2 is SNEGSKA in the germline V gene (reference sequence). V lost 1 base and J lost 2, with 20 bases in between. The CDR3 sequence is CSARGSGRIRSTNEKLFF. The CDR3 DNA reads TGCAGTGCTAGAGGGTCGGGGCGGATTCGAAGCACTAATGAAAAACTGTTTTTT.

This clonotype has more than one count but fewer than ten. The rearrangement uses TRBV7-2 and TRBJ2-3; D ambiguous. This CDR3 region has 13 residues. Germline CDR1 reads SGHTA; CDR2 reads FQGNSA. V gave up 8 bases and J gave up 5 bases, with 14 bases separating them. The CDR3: CASSEVALDTQYF. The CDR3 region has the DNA TGTGCCAGCTCCGAGGTAGCTTTAGATACGCAGTATTTT.